This entry lists 3 T cell receptor beta chains sequenced from one sample in a study of cytomegalovirus exposure and HLA in healthy donors. This PCR relied on a set of 60 Vbeta primers and 13 Jbeta primers. Assay used: immunoSEQ multiplex PCR; TCRdb lists only in-frame clones, some missing. The data hold about 160,000 clones, with roughly 79% observed a single time. Sequencing was done on a sample of PBMCs. These receptors came from a woman in her 50s in good health and CMV-seronegative.

The chain is built from TRBV5-1 and TRBJ2-7; D gene ambiguous. The CDR3 length is 15 residues. CDR1 and CDR2 from the germline V gene are SGHRS and YFSETQ. Trimming shortened V by 0 bases and J by 4 bases, and 14 bases separated the two germline ends. This chain's CDR3 is CASSLGGYGVYEQYF. CDR3 nucleotides: TGCGCCAGCAGCTTGGGAGGATACGGCGTGTACGAGCAGTACTTC.

The V call is TRBV5-6, the J call TRBJ1-1, with unresolved D. Germline-derived CDR1 and CDR2 are SGHDT and YYEEEE. Trimming stripped 0 bases from V and 0 bases from J, with 9 bases between. The CDR3 contains 15 residues. Written as DNA, the CDR3 is TGTGCCAGCAGCTTGGTCCCAGGCCTGAACACTGAAGCTTTCTTT. Translated, it gives CASSLVPGLNTEAFF.

The CDR3 sequence: CASSGGQLSRFYGYTF. In DNA form, the CDR3 reads TGTGCCAGCAGTGGGGGACAGCTGAGCCGATTCTATGGCTACACCTTC. The gene calls are TRBV28 and TRBJ1-2; 7 positions match TRBD1. CDR3 length equals 16 residues. Germline V gene lookup returns CDR1 MDHEN and CDR2 SYDVKM. After removal of 5 bases from V and 4 bases from J, the junction contained 13 bases not matched to a gene.